These T cell receptor beta chains were read from a single sample in a study of regulatory T cells in long-lasting Graves disease. TCRdb processed the multiplex PCR reads anew with MiXCR; each CDR3 protein has one entry. This table has 450,000 to 700,000 distinct CDR3 sequences, 13% appearing once. This sample also appeared in a second study, on T cells in Graves' hyperthyroidism and ophthalmopathy.

The material was peripheral blood mononuclear cells (PBMCs), obtained at new diagnosis, from a patient treated with antithyroid drugs. These receptors were collected from a man younger than 45 with Graves disease. CDR3s include the opening cysteine and the closing phenylalanine or tryptophan. Fields, in order: J gene, V gene, D gene, clone size, CDR3 protein, CDR3 DNA. The D gene is left open where the match is weak. Size is omitted from some rows. Given values are once, few, many or a class for expanded clones.

J gene: TRBJ1-3; V gene: TRBV6-1; D gene: TRBD1; clone size: .; CDR3 protein: CASHPGGFEDGNTIYF; CDR3 DNA: TGTGCCAGCCACCCAGGGGGCTTTGAAGATGGAAACACCATATATTTT
J gene: TRBJ2-1; V gene: TRBV5-1; D gene: TRBD2; clone size: many; CDR3 protein: CASGIGSSGYNEQFF; CDR3 DNA: TGCGCCAGCGGGATTGGGTCTAGCGGATACAATGAGCAGTTCTTC
J gene: TRBJ1-5; V gene: TRBV15; D gene: .; clone size: many; CDR3 protein: CATSRPGGGVLNQPQHF; CDR3 DNA: TGTGCCACCAGCAGACCAGGCGGGGGGGTATTGAATCAGCCCCAGCATTTT
J gene: TRBJ2-7; V gene: TRBV20-1; D gene: .; clone size: many; CDR3 protein: CSARGGHSYEQYF; CDR3 DNA: TGCAGTGCTAGAGGGGGACACTCCTACGAGCAGTACTTC
J gene: TRBJ1-5; V gene: TRBV6-2/TRBV6-3; D gene: TRBD1; clone size: many; CDR3 protein: CASSSLGQGVTHNQPQHF; CDR3 DNA: TGTGCCAGCAGTTCATTGGGACAGGGGGTTACGCACAATCAGCCCCAGCATTTT
J gene: TRBJ2-7; V gene: TRBV20-1; D gene: TRBD1; clone size: many; CDR3 protein: CSAGTGGANEQYF; CDR3 DNA: TGCAGTGCCGGGACAGGGGGCGCGAATGAGCAGTACTTC
J gene: TRBJ1-3; V gene: TRBV27; D gene: TRBD1; clone size: few; CDR3 protein: CASSTGQAISGNTIYF; CDR3 DNA: TGTGCCAGCAGTACGGGACAGGCCATCTCTGGAAACACCATATATTTT
J gene: TRBJ2-3; V gene: TRBV7-6; D gene: .; clone size: many; CDR3 protein: CASSLDGGGTDTQYF; CDR3 DNA: TGTGCCAGCAGCTTAGATGGGGGCGGCACAGATACGCAGTATTTT
J gene: TRBJ1-1; V gene: TRBV3-1; D gene: TRBD1; clone size: .; CDR3 protein: CASSQMTGARGMNTEAFF; CDR3 DNA: TGTGCCAGCAGCCAGATGACAGGGGCCAGGGGCATGAACACTGAGGCTTTCTTT
J gene: TRBJ1-2; V gene: TRBV6-1; D gene: TRBD1; clone size: .; CDR3 protein: CASGPQGTPSNYGYTF; CDR3 DNA: TGTGCCAGCGGCCCACAGGGGACTCCCTCTAACTATGGCTACACCTTC
J gene: TRBJ2-3; V gene: TRBV24-1; D gene: .; clone size: .; CDR3 protein: CATRRDSTDTQYF; CDR3 DNA: TGTGCCACCAGAAGGGATAGCACAGATACGCAGTATTTT
J gene: TRBJ1-5; V gene: TRBV12-3/TRBV12-4; D gene: .; clone size: many; CDR3 protein: CASSLASTGWQQPQHF; CDR3 DNA: TGTGCCAGCAGTTTAGCGTCCACGGGTTGGCAACAGCCCCAGCATTTT
J gene: TRBJ1-4; V gene: TRBV30; D gene: .; clone size: many; CDR3 protein: CAWSVQPWEEKLFF; CDR3 DNA: TGTGCCTGGAGTGTACAACCCTGGGAGGAAAAACTGTTTTTT
J gene: TRBJ2-3; V gene: TRBV9; D gene: .; clone size: few; CDR3 protein: CASSVRGEAADTQYF; CDR3 DNA: TGTGCCAGCAGCGTAAGAGGAGAGGCAGCAGATACGCAGTATTTT
J gene: TRBJ2-7; V gene: TRBV5-1; D gene: TRBD1; clone size: .; CDR3 protein: CASSFSDRGLYEQYF; CDR3 DNA: TGCGCCAGCAGCTTCAGCGACAGGGGCCTCTACGAGCAGTACTTC
J gene: TRBJ2-4; V gene: TRBV20-1; D gene: .; clone size: many; CDR3 protein: CSACPTEIAKNIQYF; CDR3 DNA: TGCAGTGCCTGCCCTACCGAGATCGCCAAAAACATTCAGTACTTC
J gene: TRBJ2-3; V gene: TRBV20-1; D gene: .; clone size: many; CDR3 protein: CSARVPRGDVSTDTQYF; CDR3 DNA: TGCAGTGCTAGAGTCCCTAGGGGGGATGTGAGCACAGATACGCAGTATTTT
J gene: TRBJ1-1; V gene: TRBV6-1; D gene: TRBD1; clone size: many; CDR3 protein: CASSIWTGNTEAFF; CDR3 DNA: TGTGCCAGCAGTATCTGGACAGGGAACACTGAAGCTTTCTTT
J gene: TRBJ2-7; V gene: TRBV29-1; D gene: .; clone size: many; CDR3 protein: CSVEADSSYEQYF; CDR3 DNA: TGCAGCGTTGAAGCGGACAGCTCCTACGAGCAGTACTTC
J gene: TRBJ1-6; V gene: TRBV7-9; D gene: .; clone size: few; CDR3 protein: CASSPHPADRPNSPLHF; CDR3 DNA: TGTGCCAGCAGCCCTCACCCCGCAGACAGGCCGAATTCACCCCTCCACTTT
J gene: TRBJ1-5; V gene: TRBV5-1; D gene: .; clone size: many; CDR3 protein: CASSQFGGNQPQHF; CDR3 DNA: TGCGCCAGCAGCCAATTTGGAGGGAATCAGCCCCAGCATTTT
J gene: TRBJ2-3; V gene: TRBV29-1; D gene: TRBD1; clone size: .; CDR3 protein: CSCRPGTGTDTQYF; CDR3 DNA: TGCAGCTGCCGCCCTGGGACAGGCACAGATACGCAGTATTTT
J gene: TRBJ2-1; V gene: TRBV12-3/TRBV12-4; D gene: TRBD2; clone size: many; CDR3 protein: CASRGTSGRNEQFF; CDR3 DNA: TGTGCCAGCAGAGGGACTAGCGGCCGGAATGAGCAGTTCTTC
J gene: TRBJ2-2; V gene: TRBV7-9; D gene: TRBD1; clone size: many; CDR3 protein: CASSPGQGTPTGELFF; CDR3 DNA: TGTGCCAGCAGCCCGGGACAGGGGACTCCCACCGGGGAGCTGTTTTTT
J gene: TRBJ1-1; V gene: TRBV19; D gene: .; clone size: many; CDR3 protein: CASSIRMGVAFF; CDR3 DNA: TGTGCCAGTAGTATACGCATGGGGGTAGCTTTCTTT
J gene: TRBJ2-1; V gene: TRBV11-3; D gene: TRBD2; clone size: many; CDR3 protein: CASSVGLAGYNEQFF; CDR3 DNA: TGTGCCAGCAGCGTGGGACTAGCGGGCTACAATGAGCAGTTCTTC
J gene: TRBJ2-7; V gene: TRBV13; D gene: .; clone size: many; CDR3 protein: CASSFWLASYEQYF; CDR3 DNA: TGTGCCAGCAGCTTTTGGCTAGCATCCTACGAGCAGTACTTC
J gene: TRBJ1-1; V gene: TRBV28; D gene: TRBD1; clone size: once; CDR3 protein: CASSLNRGTGSPTEAFF; CDR3 DNA: TGTGCCAGCAGTTTAAACCGAGGGACAGGCTCCCCCACTGAAGCTTTCTTT
J gene: TRBJ2-1; V gene: TRBV15; D gene: .; clone size: many; CDR3 protein: CATSRVANSYNEQFF; CDR3 DNA: TGTGCCACCAGCAGAGTAGCGAATTCCTACAATGAGCAGTTCTTC
J gene: TRBJ1-2; V gene: TRBV27; D gene: TRBD1; clone size: few; CDR3 protein: CASSLRGGRYGYTF; CDR3 DNA: TGTGCCAGCAGTTTACGAGGGGGCAGGTATGGCTACACCTTC
J gene: TRBJ1-1; V gene: TRBV5-1; D gene: .; clone size: many; CDR3 protein: CASRKTGTTLNTEAFF; CDR3 DNA: TGCGCCAGCAGAAAAACCGGGACAACTTTGAACACTGAAGCTTTCTTT
J gene: TRBJ2-5; V gene: TRBV7-6; D gene: .; clone size: many; CDR3 protein: CASSLVWGTQETQYF; CDR3 DNA: TGTGCCAGCAGCTTAGTTTGGGGAACCCAAGAGACCCAGTACTTC
J gene: TRBJ2-1; V gene: TRBV6-4; D gene: .; clone size: few; CDR3 protein: CASRTGTPINEQFF; CDR3 DNA: TGTGCCAGCAGAACCGGGACCCCGATCAATGAGCAGTTCTTC
J gene: TRBJ2-5; V gene: TRBV9; D gene: TRBD2; clone size: .; CDR3 protein: CASSVALAGQETQYF; CDR3 DNA: TGTGCCAGCAGCGTAGCCCTAGCGGGCCAAGAGACCCAGTACTTC
J gene: TRBJ2-1; V gene: TRBV20-1; D gene: TRBD2; clone size: many; CDR3 protein: CSAQTSGRATYNEQFF; CDR3 DNA: TGCAGTGCGCAGACTAGCGGGAGGGCCACCTACAATGAGCAGTTCTTC
J gene: TRBJ1-2; V gene: TRBV29-1; D gene: .; clone size: few; CDR3 protein: CSVRAREGDGYTF; CDR3 DNA: TGCAGCGTTAGGGCCAGGGAGGGGGATGGCTACACCTTC
J gene: TRBJ2-1; V gene: TRBV20-1; D gene: .; clone size: many; CDR3 protein: CSAMRWGAGSYNEQFF; CDR3 DNA: TGCAGTGCTATGAGGTGGGGGGCGGGCTCCTACAATGAGCAGTTCTTC
J gene: TRBJ1-1; V gene: TRBV30; D gene: .; clone size: many; CDR3 protein: CAWSEGRREAFF; CDR3 DNA: TGTGCCTGGAGTGAGGGGAGGAGGGAAGCTTTCTTT
J gene: TRBJ2-3; V gene: TRBV6-2/TRBV6-3; D gene: TRBD2; clone size: .; CDR3 protein: CASSYTWTSGTSTDTQYF; CDR3 DNA: TGTGCCAGCAGTTACACCTGGACTAGCGGGACTAGCACAGATACGCAGTATTTT
J gene: TRBJ2-7; V gene: TRBV7-2; D gene: TRBD2; clone size: many; CDR3 protein: CASSLARTSGTLDEQYF; CDR3 DNA: TGTGCCAGCAGCTTAGCGCGGACTAGCGGGACGTTAGACGAGCAGTACTTC
J gene: TRBJ2-7; V gene: TRBV6-4; D gene: .; clone size: .; CDR3 protein: CASSASEPSGYF; CDR3 DNA: TGTGCCAGCAGTGCATCTGAACCCTCGGGGTACTTC
J gene: TRBJ1-5; V gene: TRBV20-1; D gene: .; clone size: .; CDR3 protein: CSLEPGRDQPQHF; CDR3 DNA: TGCAGTCTAGAGCCGGGCCGGGATCAGCCCCAGCATTTT
J gene: TRBJ2-3; V gene: TRBV24-1; D gene: TRBD2; clone size: many; CDR3 protein: CATSDPSLSGKSTDTQYF; CDR3 DNA: TGTGCCACCAGTGATCCCTCCTTGAGCGGGAAATCCACAGATACGCAGTATTTT
J gene: TRBJ2-1; V gene: TRBV4-1; D gene: .; clone size: .; CDR3 protein: CASSHLTTSDNEQFF; CDR3 DNA: TGCGCCAGCAGCCATCTAACTACAAGCGACAATGAGCAGTTCTTC
J gene: TRBJ2-7; V gene: TRBV7-2; D gene: .; clone size: many; CDR3 protein: CASSSPKLWQYF; CDR3 DNA: TGTGCCAGCAGCTCTCCTAAACTCTGGCAGTACTTC
J gene: TRBJ1-5; V gene: TRBV6-1; D gene: .; clone size: .; CDR3 protein: CASSGRVSNQPQHF; CDR3 DNA: TGTGCCAGCAGCGGACGGGTTAGCAATCAGCCCCAGCATTTT
J gene: TRBJ2-7; V gene: TRBV29-1; D gene: TRBD2; clone size: many; CDR3 protein: CSVDEPAGDEQYF; CDR3 DNA: TGCAGCGTTGACGAGCCAGCGGGAGACGAGCAGTACTTC
J gene: TRBJ2-7; V gene: TRBV3-1; D gene: .; clone size: many; CDR3 protein: CASSPLRSYEQYF; CDR3 DNA: TGTGCCAGCAGCCCATTGCGCTCCTACGAGCAGTACTTC
J gene: TRBJ1-2; V gene: TRBV16; D gene: .; clone size: .; CDR3 protein: CASRQPGFDYGYTF; CDR3 DNA: TGTGCCAGCAGACAACCCGGTTTTGACTATGGCTACACCTTC